Sequencing of this T cell receptor (beta chain) was carried out in a study of blood T cell repertoires in COVID-19. Measured with immunoSEQ multiplex PCR; TCRdb has only the in-frame clones, and not every one. The sample has over 100,000 clones, more than 80% seen once. V dropped 2 bases and J dropped 10; count of bases not matched to a gene: 9. The CDR3 runs to 16 residues. The germline gives CDR1 SNHLY, CDR2 FYNNEI. The receptor was derived from a woman aged 60-70 years with acute or convalescent COVID-19. The sequenced material came from peripheral blood. The rearrangement links TRBV2 to TRBJ1-6; TRBD1 matches 9 bases. CDR3: CASSEYGDRANSPLHF. CDR3 bases: TGTGCCAGCAGTGAATACGGGGACAGGGCGAACTCACCCCTCCACTTT.